This is a list of T cell receptor beta chains from one sample in a study of identical twins. From the 5' RACE reads, TCRdb called clonotypes with MiXCR, one entry per CDR3 protein. The sample consists of over 200,000 distinct CDR3 sequences, roughly 10% of them appearing once. Sample: memory T cells sorted from blood. The receptors originated from a man in his fifties or sixties in good health. CDR3s include the opening cysteine and the closing phenylalanine or tryptophan. A D gene is named only where the DNA matches it firmly. Rows may omit the clone size; those that give it use once, few, many or a size class.

-	TRBV20-1	-	TRBJ2-7	14	TGCAGTGCTAGTGGTAGTTCAAGATTCTACGAGCAGTACTTC	CSASGSSRFYEQYF
-	TRBV5-6	few	TRBJ2-5	15	TGTGCCAGCAGCCCCTGGACTCCCCCGGGGGAGACCCAGTACTTC	CASSPWTPPGETQYF
-	TRBV20-1	many	TRBJ2-1	12	TGCAGTGCTAGTGGTGGGAGGAATGAGCAGTTCTTC	CSASGGRNEQFF
TRBD2	TRBV12-3/TRBV12-4	many	TRBJ2-1	21	TGTGCCAGCAGTTTTAGGGGACTAGCGGGAGGGCTTCAAGGTTCTAGCAATGAGCAGTTCTTC	CASSFRGLAGGLQGSSNEQFF
-	TRBV5-1	many	TRBJ2-1	15	TGCGCCAGCAGCTTGGGCCAGGGGATTAACAATGAGCAGTTCTTC	CASSLGQGINNEQFF
-	TRBV4-3	-	TRBJ1-4	14	TGCGCCAGCAGCCAAGTACAAGATGGATTAAAACTGTTTTTT	CASSQVQDGLKLFF
-	TRBV28	-	TRBJ1-5	16	TGTGCCAGCAGCGAAATATACCCCTATAGCAATCAGCCCCAGCATTTT	CASSEIYPYSNQPQHF
TRBD1	TRBV15	many	TRBJ2-7	15	TGTGCCACCAGCTACGGTCCCGGGACAGGGGTCGAGCAGTACTTC	CATSYGPGTGVEQYF
TRBD2	TRBV6-1	-	TRBJ2-2	15	TGTGCCAGCACACTAGCGGGAGGAGATACCGGGGAGCTGTTTTTT	CASTLAGGDTGELFF
TRBD1	TRBV6-5	-	TRBJ2-7	16	TGTGCCAGCAGTTATTCCGTCGGGACAGGAAAACACGAGCAGTACTTC	CASSYSVGTGKHEQYF
TRBD2	TRBV9	-	TRBJ2-7	16	TGTGCCAGCAGCCTAGCCCCCGGGACTAGCTCCTACGAGCAGTACTTC	CASSLAPGTSSYEQYF
TRBD2	TRBV20-1	-	TRBJ2-3	15	TGCAGTGCCACGACTAGCGGGGGGTACACAGATACGCAGTATTTT	CSATTSGGYTDTQYF
TRBD1	TRBV6-1	few	TRBJ1-5	18	TGTGCCAGCACCAACCGTTCGCAGGGGGCACGTGGCAATCAGCCCCAGCATTTT	CASTNRSQGARGNQPQHF
TRBD1	TRBV27	few	TRBJ2-2	18	TGTGCCAGCAGTTTATCGGGGAGGGACAGGGGTTACACCGGGGAGCTGTTTTTT	CASSLSGRDRGYTGELFF
TRBD2	TRBV20-1	-	TRBJ2-5	18	TGCAGTGCTAGAGATGGGATCGGAGCGGGATCTTCGCGGGAGACCCAGTACTTC	CSARDGIGAGSSRETQYF
TRBD2	TRBV7-2	many	TRBJ2-3	15	TGTGCCAGCAGCTTAGGGCGGGAGAAGAGAGATACGCAGTATTTT	CASSLGREKRDTQYF
TRBD2	TRBV11-3	few	TRBJ2-1	15	TGTGCCAGCAGCTTAGGGGGCGGGAGGGCTAGTGAGCAGTTCTTC	CASSLGGGRASEQFF
-	TRBV18	few	TRBJ2-7	16	TGTGCCAGCTCACCACCGACCTTAGGGGCCTCGGGTGAGCAGTACTTC	CASSPPTLGASGEQYF
-	TRBV2	-	TRBJ1-3	16	TGTGCCAGCAGTGAAGGCGGGGGAACTTCTGGAAACACCATATATTTT	CASSEGGGTSGNTIYF
-	TRBV5-4	-	TRBJ2-3	15	TGTGCCAGCAGCTTGAACCCCAGGGTTGGAGATACGCAGTATTTT	CASSLNPRVGDTQYF
-	TRBV7-3	-	TRBJ2-7	14	TGTGCCAGCAGCCCCTTGGGGAGCTCCTACGAGCAGTACTTC	CASSPLGSSYEQYF
-	TRBV4-3	many	TRBJ1-6	16	TGCGCCAGCAGCCAAGAGTCGGCAGAAGCTAATTCACCCCTCCACTTT	CASSQESAEANSPLHF
TRBD2	TRBV19	many	TRBJ2-1	15	TGTGCCAGTACCCACCCGGGACTAGCGTCCAATGAGCAGTTCTTC	CASTHPGLASNEQFF
-	TRBV4-2	many	TRBJ1-1	15	TGTGCCAGCAGCCAAGCTGGAGGAGCGAACACTGAAGCTTTCTTT	CASSQAGGANTEAFF
-	TRBV5-1	many	TRBJ1-2	9	TGCGCCAGCAGAGGTGGCTACACCTTC	CASRGGYTF
-	TRBV12-3/TRBV12-4	many	TRBJ1-3	15	TGTGCCAGCAGTCTCGACGGGGTAAGAGGAAACACCATATATTTT	CASSLDGVRGNTIYF
-	TRBV14	few	TRBJ2-5	16	TGTGCCAGCAGCCAAGATGACGCAATTCATTGGGGGACCCAGTACTTC	CASSQDDAIHWGTQYF
-	TRBV24-1	many	TRBJ2-2	15	TGTGCCACCAGTGAATCTGGGCCAAACACCGGGGAGCTGTTTTTT	CATSESGPNTGELFF
-	TRBV20-1	few	TRBJ2-7	15	TGCAGTGCTAGTGACCACACGGGCAGAACCTACGAGCAGTACTTC	CSASDHTGRTYEQYF
-	TRBV5-1	many	TRBJ2-5	14	TGCGCCAGCAGCTGGAGGACTGAGGGGGAGACCCAGTACTTC	CASSWRTEGETQYF
TRBD2	TRBV7-3	-	TRBJ2-1	16	TGTGCCAGCAGCCCTCTGGCGGTAGCGGGAGTGGGTGAGCAGTTCTTC	CASSPLAVAGVGEQFF
-	TRBV10-3	-	TRBJ2-7	14	TGTGCCATCAGTAATAAGCCCCAAGGATACGAGCAGTACTTC	CAISNKPQGYEQYF
-	TRBV5-6	-	TRBJ2-3	13	TGTGCCAGCAGCGTACCATCTGCAGATACGCAGTATTTT	CASSVPSADTQYF
-	TRBV28	many	TRBJ2-5	15	TGTGCCAGCAGTTCCCCAGAAAAGACCCAAGAGACCCAGTACTTC	CASSSPEKTQETQYF
-	TRBV20-1	-	TRBJ2-7	13	TGCAGTGCTTCCGGGACGGCGGGCAACGAGCAGTACTTC	CSASGTAGNEQYF
TRBD1	TRBV6-2/TRBV6-3	many	TRBJ2-5	16	TGTGCCAGCAGCCTCGAACTCGGGACAGCCCTGTTGACCCAGTACTTC	CASSLELGTALLTQYF
-	TRBV4-2	many	TRBJ1-4	17	TGTGCCAGCAGCCACGCTGGCGCCGGGGGGGCCTATGAAAAACTGTTTTTT	CASSHAGAGGAYEKLFF
-	TRBV6-6	few	TRBJ1-2	13	TGTGCCAGCAGTTACCCAGCAGGGAATGGCTACACCTTC	CASSYPAGNGYTF
-	TRBV28	-	TRBJ2-7	18	TGTGCCAGCAGTTTATTGACCGTAAGCGGGCGAGGGTTGAACGAGCAGTACTTC	CASSLLTVSGRGLNEQYF
TRBD2	TRBV12-3/TRBV12-4	few	TRBJ2-7	18	TGTGCCAGCAGCCTGCTCCTGGTATGGAGCGGGAGGACCTACGAGCAGTACTTC	CASSLLLVWSGRTYEQYF